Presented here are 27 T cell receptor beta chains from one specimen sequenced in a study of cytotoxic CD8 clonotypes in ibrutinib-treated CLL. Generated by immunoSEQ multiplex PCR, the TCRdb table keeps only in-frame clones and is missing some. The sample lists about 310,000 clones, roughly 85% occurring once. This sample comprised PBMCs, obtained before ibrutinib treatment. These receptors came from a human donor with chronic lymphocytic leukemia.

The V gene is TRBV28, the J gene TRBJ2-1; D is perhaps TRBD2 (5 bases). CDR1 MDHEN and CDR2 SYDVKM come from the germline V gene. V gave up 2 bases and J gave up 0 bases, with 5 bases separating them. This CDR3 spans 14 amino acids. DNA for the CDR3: TGTGCCAGCAGTTTAGGGAGCTCCTACAATGAGCAGTTCTTC. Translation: CASSLGSSYNEQFF.

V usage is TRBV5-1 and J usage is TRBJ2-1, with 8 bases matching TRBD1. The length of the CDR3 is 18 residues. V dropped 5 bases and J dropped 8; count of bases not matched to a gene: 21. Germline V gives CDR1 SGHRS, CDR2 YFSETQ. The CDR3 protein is CASRPTGALPFGRDEQFF. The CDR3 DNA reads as TGCGCCAGCAGACCGACAGGGGCTTTACCCTTTGGAAGGGATGAGCAGTTCTTC.

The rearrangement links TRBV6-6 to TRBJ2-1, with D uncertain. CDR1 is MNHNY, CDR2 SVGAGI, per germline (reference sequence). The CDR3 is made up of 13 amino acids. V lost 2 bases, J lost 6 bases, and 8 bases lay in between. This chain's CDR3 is CASSYRYTNEQFF. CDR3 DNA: TGTGCCAGCAGTTACCGATACACCAATGAGCAGTTCTTC.

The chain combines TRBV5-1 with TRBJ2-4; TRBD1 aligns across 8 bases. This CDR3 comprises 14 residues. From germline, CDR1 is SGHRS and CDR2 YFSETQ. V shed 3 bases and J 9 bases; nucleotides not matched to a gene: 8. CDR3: CASSSGTGRGIQYF. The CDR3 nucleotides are TGCGCCAGCAGCTCAGGGACAGGTCGCGGCATTCAGTACTTC.

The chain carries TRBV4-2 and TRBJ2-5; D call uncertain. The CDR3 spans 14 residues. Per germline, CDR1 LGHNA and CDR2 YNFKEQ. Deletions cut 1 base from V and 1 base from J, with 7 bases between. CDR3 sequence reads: CASSQARPQETQYF. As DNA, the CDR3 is TGTGCCAGCAGCCAAGCCAGGCCCCAAGAGACCCAGTACTTC.

The CDR3 sequence: CAISPSGSSYEQYF. CDR3 DNA sequence: TGTGCCATCAGTCCTAGCGGGAGCTCCTACGAGCAGTACTTC. The genes are TRBV10-3 and TRBJ2-7; 10 nucleotides line up with TRBD2. This CDR3 has 14 amino acids. Germline values: CDR1 ENHRY, CDR2 SYGVKD. V lost 5 bases, J lost 0 bases, and 1 base stayed unmatched.

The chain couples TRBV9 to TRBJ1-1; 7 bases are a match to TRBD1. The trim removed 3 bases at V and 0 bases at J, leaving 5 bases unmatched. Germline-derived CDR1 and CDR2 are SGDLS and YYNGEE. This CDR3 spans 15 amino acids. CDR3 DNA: TGTGCCAGCAGCGCTGGCCAGGGGGTGAACACTGAAGCTTTCTTT. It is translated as CASSAGQGVNTEAFF.

The CDR3 protein is CASSSRLAGLVPYNEQFF. The CDR3 DNA reads as TGTGCCAGCAGCTCGAGACTAGCGGGATTAGTCCCCTACAATGAGCAGTTCTTC. V usage is TRBV5-6 and J usage is TRBJ2-1; 11 positions agree with TRBD2. Per germline, CDR1 SGHDT and CDR2 YYEEEE. The CDR3 length is 18 residues. J lost 2 bases, V lost 3 bases, and 10 bases had no gene match.

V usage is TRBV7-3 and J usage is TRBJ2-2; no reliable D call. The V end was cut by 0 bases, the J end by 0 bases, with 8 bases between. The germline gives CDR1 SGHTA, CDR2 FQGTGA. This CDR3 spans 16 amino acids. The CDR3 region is CASSLTVVSNTGELFF. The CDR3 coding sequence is TGTGCCAGCAGCTTAACTGTCGTCTCGAACACCGGGGAGCTGTTTTTT.

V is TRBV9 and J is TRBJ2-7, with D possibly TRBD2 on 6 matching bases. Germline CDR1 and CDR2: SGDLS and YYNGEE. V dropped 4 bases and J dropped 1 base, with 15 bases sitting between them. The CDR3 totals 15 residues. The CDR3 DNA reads TGTGCCAGCAGCCCATCCGGGACTTATTCCTACGAGCAGTACTTC. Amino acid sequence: CASSPSGTYSYEQYF.

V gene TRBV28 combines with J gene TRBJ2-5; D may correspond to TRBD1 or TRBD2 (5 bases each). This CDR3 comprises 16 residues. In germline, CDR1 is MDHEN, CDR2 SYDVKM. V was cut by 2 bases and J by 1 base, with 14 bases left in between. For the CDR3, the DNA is TGTGCCAGCAGTTTAATGGGACGGACGATCCAAGAGACCCAGTACTTC. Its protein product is CASSLMGRTIQETQYF.

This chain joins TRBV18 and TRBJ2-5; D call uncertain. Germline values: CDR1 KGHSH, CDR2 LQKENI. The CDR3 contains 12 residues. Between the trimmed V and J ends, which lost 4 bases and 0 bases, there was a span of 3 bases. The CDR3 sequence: CASSRYQETQYF. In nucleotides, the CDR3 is TGTGCCAGCTCACGGTACCAAGAGACCCAGTACTTC.

The CDR3 here is CAINKEDRANYGYTF. The CDR3 DNA reads TGTGCCATCAACAAAGAGGACAGGGCGAACTATGGCTACACCTTC. J is TRBJ1-2 and V is TRBV10-3, with 8 bases identical to TRBD1. The CDR3 extends over 15 amino acids. The germline CDR1 and CDR2 sequences are ENHRY and SYGVKD. The V segment lost 7 bases and the J segment 2 bases; nucleotides outside the gene matches: 9.

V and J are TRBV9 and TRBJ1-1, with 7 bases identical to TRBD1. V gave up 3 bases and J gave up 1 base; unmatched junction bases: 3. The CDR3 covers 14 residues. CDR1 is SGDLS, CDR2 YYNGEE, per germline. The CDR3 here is CASSGDSENTEAFF. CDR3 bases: TGTGCCAGCAGCGGGGACAGTGAGAACACTGAAGCTTTCTTT.

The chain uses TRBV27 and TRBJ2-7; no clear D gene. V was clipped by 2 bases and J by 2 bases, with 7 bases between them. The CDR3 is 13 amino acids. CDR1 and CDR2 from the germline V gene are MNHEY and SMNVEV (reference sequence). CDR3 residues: CASSLSSPYEQYF. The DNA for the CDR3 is TGTGCCAGCAGTTTAAGTTCCCCCTACGAGCAGTACTTC.

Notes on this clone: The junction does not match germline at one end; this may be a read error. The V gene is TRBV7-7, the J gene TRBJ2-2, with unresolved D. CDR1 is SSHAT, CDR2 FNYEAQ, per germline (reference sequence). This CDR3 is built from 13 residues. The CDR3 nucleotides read TGTGCTAGCAGCTTAGGCGGTGCAGGGGAGCTGTTTTTT. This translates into CASSLGGAGELFF.

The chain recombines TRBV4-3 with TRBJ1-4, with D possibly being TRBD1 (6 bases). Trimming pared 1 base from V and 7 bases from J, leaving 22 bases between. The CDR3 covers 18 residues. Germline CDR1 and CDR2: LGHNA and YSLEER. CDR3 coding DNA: TGCGCCAGCAGCCAAGTTTGGGAGGGGGAAAGGACGGGTGAAAAACTGTTTTTT. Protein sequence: CASSQVWEGERTGEKLFF.

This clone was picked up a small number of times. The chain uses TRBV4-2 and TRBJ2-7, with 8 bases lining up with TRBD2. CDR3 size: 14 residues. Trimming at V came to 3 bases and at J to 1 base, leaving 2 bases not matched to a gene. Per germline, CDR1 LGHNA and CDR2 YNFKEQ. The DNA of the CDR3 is TGTGCCAGCAGCCACACGGGAGGGTCCTACGAGCAGTACTTC. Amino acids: CASSHTGGSYEQYF.

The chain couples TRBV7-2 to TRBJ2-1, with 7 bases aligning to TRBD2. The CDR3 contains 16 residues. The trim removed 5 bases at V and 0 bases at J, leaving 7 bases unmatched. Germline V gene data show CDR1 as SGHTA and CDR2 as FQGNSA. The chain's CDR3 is CASSQRGGSSYNEQFF. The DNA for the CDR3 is TGTGCCAGCAGCCAACGGGGCGGGAGCTCCTACAATGAGCAGTTCTTC.

The CDR3 protein is CASSPPPRQAKLANYGYTF. In nucleotides, the CDR3 is TGTGCCAGCAGCCCTCCCCCGAGACAGGCCAAATTAGCTAACTATGGCTACACCTTC. The chain joins TRBV7-3 to TRBJ1-2, with D maybe TRBD1 (6 bases). V lost 5 bases and J 0 bases, leaving 25 bases between the germline ends. The CDR3 is made up of 19 amino acids. Germline CDR1 SGHTA, CDR2 FQGTGA.

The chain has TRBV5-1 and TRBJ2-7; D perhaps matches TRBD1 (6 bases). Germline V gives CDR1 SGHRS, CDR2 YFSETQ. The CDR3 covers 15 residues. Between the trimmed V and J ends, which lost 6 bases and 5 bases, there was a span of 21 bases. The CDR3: CASTKTGTPRDEQYF. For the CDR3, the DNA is TGCGCCAGCACCAAAACCGGGACACCCCGGGACGAGCAGTACTTC.

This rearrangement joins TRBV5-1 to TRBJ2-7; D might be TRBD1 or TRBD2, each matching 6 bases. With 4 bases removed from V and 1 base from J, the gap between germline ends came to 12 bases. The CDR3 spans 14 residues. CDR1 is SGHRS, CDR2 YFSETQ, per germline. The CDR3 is CASSRGEWSYEQYF. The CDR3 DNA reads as TGCGCCAGCAGCAGGGGGGAATGGTCCTACGAGCAGTACTTC.

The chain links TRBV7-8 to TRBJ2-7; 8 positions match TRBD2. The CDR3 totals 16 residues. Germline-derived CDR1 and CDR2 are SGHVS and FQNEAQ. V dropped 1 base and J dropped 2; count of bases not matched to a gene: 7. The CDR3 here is CASSLVAREDPYEQYF. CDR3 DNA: TGTGCCAGCAGCTTAGTGGCGCGGGAGGACCCCTACGAGCAGTACTTC.

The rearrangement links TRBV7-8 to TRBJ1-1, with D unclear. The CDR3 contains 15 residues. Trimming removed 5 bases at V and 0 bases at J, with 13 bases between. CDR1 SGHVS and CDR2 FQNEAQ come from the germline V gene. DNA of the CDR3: TGTGCCAGCAGCATTCCCGATCCTGTGAACACTGAAGCTTTCTTT. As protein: CASSIPDPVNTEAFF.

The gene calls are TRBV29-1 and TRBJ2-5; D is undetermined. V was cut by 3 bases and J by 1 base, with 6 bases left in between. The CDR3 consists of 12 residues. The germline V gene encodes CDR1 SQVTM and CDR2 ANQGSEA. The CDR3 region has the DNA TGCAGCGTTGATCTGCCCCAAGAGACCCAGTACTTC. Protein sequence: CSVDLPQETQYF.

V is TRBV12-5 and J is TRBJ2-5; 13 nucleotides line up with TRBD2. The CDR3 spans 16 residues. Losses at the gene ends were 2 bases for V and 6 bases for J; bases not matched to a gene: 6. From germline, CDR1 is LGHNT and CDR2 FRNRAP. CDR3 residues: CASGLSGTSGKQTQYF. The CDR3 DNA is TGTGCTAGTGGTTTGTCCGGGACTAGCGGGAAACAGACCCAGTACTTC.

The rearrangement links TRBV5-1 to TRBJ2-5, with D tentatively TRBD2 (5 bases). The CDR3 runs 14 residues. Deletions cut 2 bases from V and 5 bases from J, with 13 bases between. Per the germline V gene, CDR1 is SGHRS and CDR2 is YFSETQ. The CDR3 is CASSLRLALETQYF. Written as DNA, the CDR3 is TGCGCCAGCAGCTTAAGGCTAGCCCTCGAGACCCAGTACTTC.